This T cell receptor beta chain comes out of a study of cytomegalovirus exposure and HLA in healthy donors. The CDR3 is 16 amino acids. V gave up 4 bases and J gave up 8 bases; unmatched junction bases: 7. Germline V gene sequence: CDR1 SGDLS, CDR2 YYNGEE. A multiplex PCR was run with 60 Vbeta primers and 13 Jbeta primers. Only in-frame clones appear in the TCRdb table, and some are missing; sequencing was by immunoSEQ multiplex PCR. The sample records 150,000 to 200,000 clones, 75% to 80% being singletons. What was sequenced was PBMCs. This TCR was recovered from a man between 45 and 60 years old in good health and CMV-seropositive. The rearrangement joins TRBV9 to TRBJ1-6; 12 bases are a match to TRBD1. The CDR3 nucleotides read TGTGCCAGCAGCAAAGGGGACAGGGGGCCTGATTCACCCCTCCACTTT. Its translation is CASSKGDRGPDSPLHF.